These T cell receptor beta chains were read from a single sample in a study of T cell responses to AZD1222 COVID-19 vaccine. Produced via immunoSEQ multiplex PCR; TCRdb's table is partial and in-frame only. Among 150,000 or so clones, roughly 80% were seen once, and the ten largest hold about 4%. Source: peripheral blood, taken on day 0 of MenACWY control vaccination. The receptors come from an adult in good health. The CDR3 runs from the conserved cysteine through the conserved F or W. Fields, in order: clone size, V gene, J gene, D gene, CDR3 length, CDR3 protein, CDR3 DNA. A D gene is named only where the DNA matches it firmly. Only part of the rows carry a size: once, few, many, or a class if the clone is expanded.

clone_size: NA
v_call: TRBV3-1/TRBV3-2
j_call: TRBJ2-3
d_call: NA
cdr3_length: 14
cdr3_aa: CASSQTSRTDTQYF
cdr3_nt: TGTGCCAGCAGCCAAACTAGCCGCACAGATACGCAGTATTTT

clone_size: NA
v_call: TRBV7-6
j_call: TRBJ2-2
d_call: TRBD1
cdr3_length: 15
cdr3_aa: CASSTGQGFTGELFF
cdr3_nt: TGTGCCAGCAGCACGGGACAGGGATTCACCGGGGAGCTGTTTTTT

clone_size: NA
v_call: TRBV4-1
j_call: TRBJ2-1
d_call: NA
cdr3_length: 13
cdr3_aa: CASSLRPYNEQFF
cdr3_nt: TGCGCCAGCAGTCTTAGGCCCTACAATGAGCAGTTCTTC

clone_size: NA
v_call: TRBV15
j_call: TRBJ2-7
d_call: TRBD1
cdr3_length: 15
cdr3_aa: CATTDKGGSSYEQYF
cdr3_nt: TGTGCCACCACCGACAAAGGGGGCAGTTCCTACGAGCAGTACTTC

clone_size: NA
v_call: TRBV9
j_call: TRBJ1-2
d_call: NA
cdr3_length: 14
cdr3_aa: CASSSLGGNYGYTF
cdr3_nt: TGTGCCAGCAGCTCTCTAGGGGGGAACTATGGCTACACCTTC

clone_size: NA
v_call: TRBV19
j_call: TRBJ1-5
d_call: NA
cdr3_length: 17
cdr3_aa: CASSIDSYEGRNQPQHF
cdr3_nt: TGTGCCAGTAGTATAGATAGTTACGAAGGTCGCAATCAGCCCCAGCATTTT

clone_size: NA
v_call: TRBV6-5
j_call: TRBJ1-1
d_call: NA
cdr3_length: 15
cdr3_aa: CASSSYGAWGTEAFF
cdr3_nt: TGTGCCAGCAGTTCATACGGGGCCTGGGGCACTGAAGCTTTCTTT

clone_size: NA
v_call: TRBV9
j_call: TRBJ1-6
d_call: NA
cdr3_length: 13
cdr3_aa: CASSATGNSPLHF
cdr3_nt: TGTGCCAGCAGCGCAACAGGGAATTCACCCCTCCACTTT

clone_size: NA
v_call: TRBV2
j_call: TRBJ2-5
d_call: TRBD2
cdr3_length: 13
cdr3_aa: CASRRTSQETQYF
cdr3_nt: TGTGCCAGCAGGAGGACTAGCCAAGAGACCCAGTACTTC

clone_size: NA
v_call: TRBV6-6
j_call: TRBJ2-3
d_call: NA
cdr3_length: 14
cdr3_aa: CATKGAWETDTQYF
cdr3_nt: TGTGCCACCAAAGGGGCGTGGGAAACAGATACGCAGTATTTT

clone_size: NA
v_call: TRBV4-1
j_call: TRBJ2-5
d_call: TRBD2
cdr3_length: 15
cdr3_aa: CASSQTSGAQETQYF
cdr3_nt: TGCGCCAGCAGCCAGACTAGCGGGGCACAAGAGACCCAGTACTTC

clone_size: NA
v_call: TRBV6-6
j_call: TRBJ1-6
d_call: NA
cdr3_length: 18
cdr3_aa: CASSQTRPVTANNSPLHF
cdr3_nt: TGTGCCAGCAGTCAGACCCGACCCGTGACAGCCAATAATTCACCCCTCCACTTT

clone_size: NA
v_call: TRBV7-2
j_call: TRBJ2-3
d_call: NA
cdr3_length: 15
cdr3_aa: CASSLSHHVTDTQYF
cdr3_nt: TGTGCCAGCAGCTTATCGCATCACGTAACAGATACGCAGTATTTT

clone_size: NA
v_call: TRBV15
j_call: TRBJ2-2
d_call: TRBD2
cdr3_length: 16
cdr3_aa: CATSRGGGGAVGELFF
cdr3_nt: TGTGCCACCAGCAGGGGAGGCGGGGGGGCTGTCGGGGAGCTGTTTTTT

clone_size: few
v_call: TRBV28
j_call: TRBJ2-2
d_call: NA
cdr3_length: 14
cdr3_aa: CASRIQGNTGELFF
cdr3_nt: TGTGCCAGCAGGATACAGGGAAACACCGGGGAGCTGTTTTTT

clone_size: few
v_call: TRBV29-1
j_call: TRBJ1-1
d_call: NA
cdr3_length: 13
cdr3_aa: CSARSGGNTEAFF
cdr3_nt: TGCAGCGCAAGGTCGGGGGGTAACACTGAAGCTTTCTTT

clone_size: few
v_call: TRBV28
j_call: TRBJ1-5
d_call: TRBD1
cdr3_length: 15
cdr3_aa: CASSLEGQGNQPQHF
cdr3_nt: TGTGCCAGCAGTTTAGAGGGACAGGGGAATCAGCCCCAGCATTTT

clone_size: once
v_call: TRBV7-6
j_call: TRBJ1-2
d_call: NA
cdr3_length: 18
cdr3_aa: CASSLGPLLGTANYGYTF
cdr3_nt: TGTGCCAGCAGCTTAGGCCCCCTTTTGGGGACCGCTAACTATGGCTACACCTTC

clone_size: NA
v_call: TRBV6-2/TRBV6-3
j_call: TRBJ1-5
d_call: NA
cdr3_length: 13
cdr3_aa: CASSIVYNQPQHF
cdr3_nt: TGTGCCAGCAGTATAGTTTACAATCAGCCCCAGCATTTT

clone_size: NA
v_call: TRBV7-3
j_call: TRBJ2-2
d_call: NA
cdr3_length: 15
cdr3_aa: CASSLNPQGTGELFF
cdr3_nt: TGTGCCAGCAGCTTAAACCCCCAAGGGACCGGGGAGCTGTTTTTT

clone_size: NA
v_call: TRBV7-9
j_call: TRBJ1-4
d_call: TRBD1
cdr3_length: 15
cdr3_aa: CASSTRTGSNEKLFF
cdr3_nt: TGTGCCAGCAGCACCAGGACAGGTTCAAATGAAAAACTGTTTTTT

clone_size: NA
v_call: TRBV7-3
j_call: TRBJ2-5
d_call: NA
cdr3_length: 15
cdr3_aa: CASSLTPGAGETQYF
cdr3_nt: TGTGCCAGCAGCTTAACCCCGGGGGCTGGAGAGACCCAGTACTTC

clone_size: NA
v_call: TRBV18
j_call: TRBJ2-5
d_call: NA
cdr3_length: 17
cdr3_aa: CASFDGRYNTGRETQYF
cdr3_nt: TGTGCCAGCTTCGACGGGCGGTACAATACCGGACGCGAGACCCAGTACTTC

clone_size: NA
v_call: TRBV11-2
j_call: TRBJ2-3
d_call: TRBD1
cdr3_length: 16
cdr3_aa: CASSSGTGVGTDTQYF
cdr3_nt: TGTGCCAGCAGCTCCGGGACAGGGGTAGGCACAGATACGCAGTATTTT

clone_size: NA
v_call: TRBV12-5
j_call: TRBJ1-1
d_call: NA
cdr3_length: 12
cdr3_aa: CASGLGSTEAFF
cdr3_nt: TGTGCTAGTGGTTTGGGTAGTACTGAAGCTTTCTTT

clone_size: NA
v_call: TRBV28
j_call: TRBJ2-1
d_call: NA
cdr3_length: 14
cdr3_aa: CASSWGAGVGEQFF
cdr3_nt: TGTGCCAGCAGTTGGGGGGCAGGGGTCGGTGAGCAGTTCTTC

clone_size: NA
v_call: TRBV6-1
j_call: TRBJ2-3
d_call: NA
cdr3_length: 14
cdr3_aa: CASSPSARDHTQYF
cdr3_nt: TGTGCCAGCAGTCCATCGGCCAGGGATCATACGCAGTATTTT

clone_size: NA
v_call: TRBV19
j_call: TRBJ2-5
d_call: NA
cdr3_length: 16
cdr3_aa: CASSNRLGRGQETQYF
cdr3_nt: TGTGCCAGTAGTAATCGGCTGGGCCGGGGACAAGAGACCCAGTACTTC

clone_size: once
v_call: TRBV2
j_call: TRBJ2-2
d_call: NA
cdr3_length: 15
cdr3_aa: CASTTQGINTGELFF
cdr3_nt: TGTGCCAGCACCACACAGGGAATAAACACCGGGGAGCTGTTTTTT

clone_size: NA
v_call: TRBV3-1/TRBV3-2
j_call: TRBJ1-1
d_call: TRBD1
cdr3_length: 16
cdr3_aa: CASSQDLQGAMSEAFF
cdr3_nt: TGTGCCAGCAGCCAAGATCTACAGGGGGCAATGTCTGAAGCTTTCTTT

clone_size: once
v_call: TRBV28
j_call: TRBJ1-5
d_call: NA
cdr3_length: 14
cdr3_aa: CASTVPGGNQPQHF
cdr3_nt: TGTGCCAGCACTGTGCCGGGGGGCAATCAGCCCCAGCATTTT

clone_size: NA
v_call: TRBV6-5
j_call: TRBJ1-2
d_call: TRBD1
cdr3_length: 15
cdr3_aa: CASRARRTGHGGYTF
cdr3_nt: TGTGCCAGCAGGGCGCGTAGGACAGGGCACGGGGGCTACACCTTC

clone_size: NA
v_call: TRBV6-5
j_call: TRBJ1-5
d_call: NA
cdr3_length: 14
cdr3_aa: CASRKRVGNQPQHF
cdr3_nt: TGTGCCAGCAGAAAGAGGGTCGGCAATCAGCCCCAGCATTTT

clone_size: NA
v_call: TRBV3-1/TRBV3-2
j_call: TRBJ1-5
d_call: NA
cdr3_length: 13
cdr3_aa: CASSQEPYQPQHF
cdr3_nt: TGTGCCAGCAGCCAAGAGCCGTATCAGCCCCAGCATTTT

clone_size: many
v_call: TRBV9
j_call: TRBJ1-1
d_call: NA
cdr3_length: 14
cdr3_aa: CASSVGTVNTEAFF
cdr3_nt: TGTGCCAGCAGCGTAGGGACGGTGAACACTGAAGCTTTCTTT

clone_size: NA
v_call: TRBV3-1/TRBV3-2
j_call: TRBJ2-5
d_call: NA
cdr3_length: 13
cdr3_aa: CASTNSSQETQYF
cdr3_nt: TGTGCCAGCACGAATAGTTCCCAAGAGACCCAGTACTTC

clone_size: NA
v_call: TRBV2
j_call: TRBJ1-2
d_call: NA
cdr3_length: 13
cdr3_aa: CASSEPANYGYTF
cdr3_nt: TGTGCCAGCAGTGAACCCGCGAACTATGGCTACACCTTC

clone_size: NA
v_call: TRBV5-4
j_call: TRBJ2-6
d_call: NA
cdr3_length: 16
cdr3_aa: CASSLGPGAGANVLTF
cdr3_nt: TGTGCCAGCAGCTTGGGTCCCGGGGCCGGGGCCAACGTCCTGACTTTC

clone_size: NA
v_call: TRBV6-5
j_call: TRBJ1-6
d_call: NA
cdr3_length: 14
cdr3_aa: CVSSPGQYNSPLHF
cdr3_nt: TGTGTCAGCAGTCCCGGACAGTACAATTCACCCCTCCACTTT

clone_size: NA
v_call: TRBV5-1
j_call: TRBJ2-3
d_call: NA
cdr3_length: 14
cdr3_aa: CASSLAGDTDTQYF
cdr3_nt: TGCGCCAGCAGCTTGGCGGGCGACACAGATACGCAGTATTTT

clone_size: NA
v_call: TRBV12-5
j_call: TRBJ2-1
d_call: TRBD2
cdr3_length: 14
cdr3_aa: CASGLSGGVGEQFF
cdr3_nt: TGTGCTAGTGGGCTTAGCGGGGGGGTCGGTGAGCAGTTCTTC

clone_size: few
v_call: TRBV6-5
j_call: TRBJ1-1
d_call: NA
cdr3_length: 14
cdr3_aa: CASSYSTANTEAFF
cdr3_nt: TGTGCCAGCAGTTACTCGACGGCGAACACTGAAGCTTTCTTT

clone_size: NA
v_call: TRBV2
j_call: TRBJ2-5
d_call: TRBD2
cdr3_length: 15
cdr3_aa: CASSAGTRREETQYF
cdr3_nt: TGTGCCAGCAGTGCCGGGACTAGGCGAGAAGAGACCCAGTACTTC